The clone carrying this TCR beta chain came up many times. The entry originates in a study of regulatory T cells in long-lasting Graves disease. CDR3 regions were amplified by Arm-PCR using iRepertoire HTBI primers to build TCR beta libraries. TCRdb passed the multiplex PCR reads through MiXCR, listing each CDR3 protein once. The sample contains a few hundred thousand distinct CDR3 sequences, less than 30% of which appear only once. Documented time point: persistent/refractory GD, antithyroid drugs over 5 years with positive TRAb. Construction of the TCR library relied on RNA isolated from PBMCs. By American Thyroid Association guidelines, Graves' disease was diagnosed in the cohort. V shed 4 bases, J shed 5 bases, and the junction held 11 bases outside the gene matches. The CDR3 totals 15 residues. CDR1 and CDR2 (germline): MDHEN, SYDVKM.

This TCR was recovered from a woman aged 40 to 50 with Graves disease. Material: peripheral blood mononuclear cells (PBMCs), obtained when the disease was refractory, from a patient treated with antithyroid drugs. This sequence joins TRBV28 and TRBJ2-7; 7 bases align to TRBD1. The CDR3 loop is CASSSNDRALHEQYF. The CDR3 DNA is TGTGCCAGCAGTTCAAACGACAGGGCTCTCCACGAGCAGTACTTC.